The clone carrying this T cell receptor (beta chain) has a count of ten or more. What it binds is unknown. The data were obtained in a study of identical twins. General study results and limits: Findings came from cross-sectional statistics, without long-term follow-up of donors. Abundant cord blood beta clonotypes carried fewer insertions; memory repertoires showed none.

TCRdb re-called the 5' RACE reads with MiXCR, one entry per CDR3 protein. The sample lists under 800,000 distinct CDR3 sequences, 21% seen once, with approximately 4.3% in the top ten. Trimming removed 6 bases at V and 2 bases at J, with 10 bases between. In germline, CDR1 is ENHRY, CDR2 SYGVKD. This CDR3 is 13 amino acids long. This sample also appeared in a second study, on T cells expressing NK-cell markers. That publication notes: Cells sorted as CD3+CD56+NKG2C+, CD3+CD56+NKG2C- and CD3+CD56-NKG2C+ T cells supplied the TCR beta repertoires.

This TCR was sampled from a woman aged 18-30 years in good health. Sequencing was done on a sample of PBMCs. The chain carries TRBV10-3 and TRBJ2-5; perhaps TRBD1 as D (6 bases). The CDR3 DNA reads as TGTGCCATCAGGGTAGGACAGCAAGAGACCCAGTACTTC. This codes for CAIRVGQQETQYF.